The rows below give T cell receptor beta chains drawn from one sample of a study of cytomegalovirus exposure and HLA in healthy donors. The assay was immunoSEQ multiplex PCR, and TCRdb's table has in-frame clones only and misses some. Found here are about 260,000 clones, 90% of them singletons; the top ten hold around 3.1%. The sequencing input was PBMCs. The origin of the receptors is a woman aged 25 to 39 in good health and CMV-seronegative. The CDR3 runs from the conserved cysteine through the conserved F or W.

CDR3 protein,V gene,J gene
CASSIPSPSNYGYTF,TRBV19,TRBJ1-2
CASSFGLAGVRDTQYF,TRBV5-6,TRBJ2-3
CASSHQTGGGSEQYF,TRBV5-4,TRBJ2-7
CASSEYQISGTGELFF,TRBV25-1,TRBJ2-2
CASSIDPDGLNEQFF,TRBV19,TRBJ2-1
CASSTKRGGTGNTIYF,TRBV21-1,TRBJ1-3
CASSQDLIAGVPGELFF,TRBV4-3,TRBJ2-2
CASSPRLNFVYGYTF,TRBV4-3,TRBJ1-2
CASRELAEHYEQYF,TRBV2,TRBJ2-7
CASSLGTSTDTQYF,TRBV7-2,TRBJ2-3
CASSLNRARSTDTQYF,TRBV27,TRBJ2-3
CASSLDGGSGVEQFF,TRBV11-3,TRBJ2-1
CASSPIQVHRPQHF,TRBV28,TRBJ1-5
CASSLADSRDADTQYF,TRBV5-1,TRBJ2-3
CASVPGGGSYEQYF,TRBV28,TRBJ2-7
CASDRDDRGYTF,TRBV30,TRBJ1-2
CSVVTGGETQYF,TRBV29-1,TRBJ2-5
CASGGVGSGNTIYF,TRBV25-1,TRBJ1-3
CASSVPGRKYTF,TRBV27,TRBJ1-2
CASSLGQGINNEQFF,TRBV7-8,TRBJ2-1
CASTKWGDSNQPQHF,TRBV28,TRBJ1-5
CASSLVDRGYTQYF,TRBV28,TRBJ2-3
CASTPGQGFYSNQPQHF,TRBV19,TRBJ1-5
CASSLDRGGADTQYF,TRBV18,TRBJ2-3
CASSERWGLAKNIQYF,TRBV2,TRBJ2-4
CASSPTPAGGSYNEQFF,TRBV2,TRBJ2-1
CASSPGTSTEAFF,TRBV27,TRBJ1-1
CASSRMTSRETQYF,TRBV11-2,TRBJ2-5
CASSLRWDTEAFF,TRBV7-9,TRBJ1-1
CASSFLNSDTQYF,TRBV28,TRBJ2-3
CSAMIREKLFF,TRBV20-1,TRBJ1-4
CASSLLIAKNIQYF,TRBV5-6,TRBJ2-4
CASSLRENQPQHF,TRBV7-9,TRBJ1-5
CASSWETGGGEQYF,TRBV7-9,TRBJ2-7
CASSPPISTEAFF,TRBV11-3,TRBJ1-1
CASSLEGLAVNEQFF,TRBV7-9,TRBJ2-1
CASGPKTGTEYEQYF,TRBV12-5,TRBJ2-7
CASSQDRNLNEQFF,TRBV4-2,TRBJ2-1
CASSQVVADQETQYF,TRBV4-1,TRBJ2-5
CASSLAPGNYEQYF,TRBV7-9,TRBJ2-7
CASSDRPNTEAFF,TRBV2,TRBJ1-1
CASSLPGQGRLTYEQYF,TRBV28,TRBJ2-7
CASTTRGRGNTEAFF,TRBV28,TRBJ1-1
CASSLVQGSVGDTQYF,TRBV27,TRBJ2-3
CASRQPGLAGGRETQYF,TRBV11-2,TRBJ2-5
CASSPRNSGLDYNEQFF,TRBV5-1,TRBJ2-1
CASSLGPVGVQETQYF,TRBV7-9,TRBJ2-5